This T cell receptor beta chain was sequenced in a study of identical twins. Ten or more counts support this clonotype. MiXCR was run by TCRdb on the 5' RACE reads, yielding one entry per CDR3 protein. This sample yields about 890,000 distinct CDR3 sequences, of which roughly an eighth are seen a single time; around 1.5% belongs to the top ten. V was clipped by 4 bases and J by 3 bases; unmatched bases: 17. The CDR3 runs to 17 residues. CDR1 is SQVTM and CDR2 is ANQGSEA in the germline V gene. The same data also contributed to another study, on yellow fever vaccine responses in identical twins.

Material for sequencing was PBMCs. This sequence joins TRBV29-1 and TRBJ1-1, with 7 bases lining up with TRBD1. The clonotype was recovered from a woman between 18 and 29 years old in good health. The CDR3 nucleotides read TGCAGCGTTGGGCTGCTCTCCGGGACAGAGACTTACACTGAAGCTTTCTTT. It codes for CSVGLLSGTETYTEAFF.